This T cell receptor (beta chain) was sequenced during a study of response to subunit inactivated influenza vaccine. This clonotype appeared a few times. Trimming stripped 2 bases from V and 0 bases from J, with 11 bases between. Germline V gene data show CDR1 as SEHNR and CDR2 as FQNEAQ (reference sequence). The CDR3 length is 16 residues. MiXCR was run by TCRdb on the RT-PCR reads, yielding one entry per CDR3 protein. This sample yields 650,000 to 800,000 distinct CDR3 sequences, of which about 18% are seen a single time; approximately 11% belongs to the top ten. The sequencing used PBMCs from blood, collected about 5 days after vaccination. The rearrangement links TRBV7-9 to TRBJ2-1; D not resolved. This clonotype was sampled from a middle-aged man who received an inactivated influenza vaccine. The CDR3 reads CASSLYWSRSYNEQFF. The CDR3 DNA sequence: TGTGCCAGCAGCTTATATTGGTCCCGCTCCTACAATGAGCAGTTCTTC.